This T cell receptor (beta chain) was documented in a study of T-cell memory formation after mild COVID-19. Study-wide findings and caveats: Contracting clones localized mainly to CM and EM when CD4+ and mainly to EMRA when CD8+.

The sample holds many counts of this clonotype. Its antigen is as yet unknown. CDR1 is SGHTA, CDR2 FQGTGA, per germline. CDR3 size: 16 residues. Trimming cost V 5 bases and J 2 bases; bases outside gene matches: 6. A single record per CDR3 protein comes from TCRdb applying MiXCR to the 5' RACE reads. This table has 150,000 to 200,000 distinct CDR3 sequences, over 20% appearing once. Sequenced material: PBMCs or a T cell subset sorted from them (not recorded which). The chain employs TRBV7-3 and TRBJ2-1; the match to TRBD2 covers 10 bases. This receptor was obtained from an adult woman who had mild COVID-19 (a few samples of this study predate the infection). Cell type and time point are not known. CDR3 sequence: CASSGDGTSAYNEQFF. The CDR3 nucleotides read TGTGCCAGCAGCGGAGACGGGACTAGCGCCTACAATGAGCAGTTCTTC.